This T cell receptor beta chain was captured by sequencing in a study of T-cell memory formation after mild COVID-19. Study in general: TCR clustering was largely donor specific.

In regard to this clonotype: Its antigen is unknown.

This CDR3 is 14 amino acids long. Per the germline V gene, CDR1 is SNHLY and CDR2 is FYNNEI. V was trimmed by 1 base and J by 0 bases, leaving 4 bases between them. TCRdb ran MiXCR on the 5' RACE reads and lists one entry per CDR3 protein. Found here are about 210,000 distinct CDR3 sequences, 10% to 13% of them singletons; the top ten hold roughly 3%. Overall study results and limits: Cross-reactive memory appears to have joined, as suggested by some responding clones showing up in pre-infection memory. CD4+ contracting clones lay mainly in CM and EM, CD8+ ones in EMRA.

The chain uses TRBV2 and TRBJ1-5; D remains ambiguous. This receptor was identified in a man aged 18 to 29 who had mild COVID-19 (a few samples of this study predate the infection). Cell type and time point are not known. Specimen: PBMCs or a T cell subset sorted from them (not recorded which). The CDR3 DNA sequence: TGTGCCAGCAGTGAAGACAATAGCAATCAGCCCCAGCATTTT. Encoded protein: CASSEDNSNQPQHF. The full variable domain, rest sourced from reference TRBV2 and TRBJ1-5, is EPEVTQTPSHQVTQMGQEVILRCVPISNHLYFYWYRQILGQKVEFLVSFYNNEISEKSEIFDDQFSVERPDGSNFTLKIRSTKLEDSAMYFCASSEDNSNQPQHFGDGTRLSIL.